A single T cell receptor (beta chain) is shown here with its context. Its target antigen remains unknown. No qualities accompany the bases; no much larger clone lies one base away. The data were obtained in a study of OX40 agonist ivuxolimab in advanced cancers. Regarding the complete study: Ivuxolimab was an agonistic, fully human IgG2 monoclonal antibody directed against OX40 (CD134), a costimulatory receptor. Of the roughly 50 dose-escalation patients, hepatocellular carcinoma was present in 19, melanoma in roughly 15, renal cell carcinoma in 9 and head and neck cancer in 9. The paper covers the monotherapy dose-escalation part of the phase I ivuxolimab trial, which included N ≈ 54 patients. In the dose-escalation cohort, 70% to 90% of patients were male, and the mean age was approximately 60 years with a range of roughly 23 to 79. Prior anti-PD-1, anti-PD-L1 or anti-CTLA-4 therapy was permitted, and approximately 40% of dose-escalation patients had received checkpoint inhibitors. The point of sequencing TCRbeta in the periphery was to test whether ivuxolimab changed TCR sequence diversity and drove clonal T-cell expansion. Partial responses occurred in three dose-escalation patients: two with cutaneous melanoma and one with hepatocellular carcinoma. Intravenous ivuxolimab was administered to patients every 2 weeks at six dose levels: 0.01, 0.1, 0.3, 1.5, 3 and 10 mg/kg.

Trimming takes 0 bases from V and 0 bases from J, and the germline ends sit 9 bases apart. The germline V gene specifies SGDLS as CDR1 and YYNGEE as CDR2. From cysteine to phenylalanine, the CDR3 is 15 amino acids long. Here the CDR3 DNA is all that survives: 45 bases in frame from base 1. To sequence the TCRbeta CDR3 region, genomic DNA was isolated from the sorted cells. The immunoSEQ Assay was used to sequence the TCRbeta CDR3 regions. TCRdb retrieved this table from immuneACCESS and kept in-frame rearrangements only. Not all clones are present; in checked studies, unresolved V genes account for under half, and no reason is known for the remainder. For this sample there are roughly 90,000 clones; around 94% appear just once. Over 2% of the sample belongs to the ten largest clones. The trial excluded patients who had a history of autoimmune disease or who were on systemic immunosuppression. In every dose cohort, peripheral blood was drawn for TCR sequencing at baseline, cycle 4 day 1, and cycle 7 day 1. Samples were obtained from an open-label, multicenter, first-in-human phase I dose-escalation trial of ivuxolimab. Adults with locally advanced or metastatic melanoma, renal cell, hepatocellular, or head and neck squamous cell carcinoma were enrolled in the trial. CD4+ and CD8+ T cells were sorted separately from peripheral blood before TCR sequencing.

The full study reports these points: Low levels of normalized T-cell clonal expansion were also seen in some nonresponding patients. Clonal expansion of both CD4+ and CD8+ blood T cells was observed from baseline to week 6 at doses 0.1 to 3.0 mg/kg. Antigen specificity was not determined for the clonally expanded peripheral T cells. After ivuxolimab, more expanded clones were found on average in CD8+ T cells than in CD4+ T cells. In partial responders in the 0.1-3.0 mg/kg groups, normalized peripheral clonal expansion was found to be among the lowest, especially among CD8+ T cells.

The V gene is TRBV9 and the J gene is TRBJ1-1; the D gene is possibly TRBD1, with 6 bases matching. This specimen consisted of CD4+ or CD8+ T cells sorted from blood, obtained in a trial of the OX40 agonist ivuxolimab. This TCR came from an adult with an advanced solid tumor such as melanoma, head and neck, liver or kidney cancer. The DNA sequence is TGTGCCAGCAGCGTAGGCAGGGGCTTGAACACTGAAGCTTTCTTT. It codes for CASSVGRGLNTEAFF.